The text below deals with one TCR beta chain. Antigen specificity is unknown. TCRdb re-called the 5' RACE reads; one entry per CDR3 protein, DNA not given. The sample table includes 170,000 or so distinct CDR3 sequences. This record belongs to a study of monozygotic twins with inflammatory bowel disease. CDR3 length equals 14 residues. CDR1 LGHNA and CDR2 YSLEER come from the germline V gene. Regarding the study as a whole: The analysis did not separate different T cell subtypes. Perhaps reflecting limited power, concordant and discordant twins did not differ in repertoire similarity.

The chain carries TRBV4-3 and TRBJ1-2; TCRdb returns TRBD1, unconfirmable since there is no DNA. This TCR was sampled from a human donor with ulcerative colitis or Crohn's disease, or a healthy co-twin of an affected twin (not recorded which). Source material: blood. CDR3 sequence: CASSQEGRSYGYTF.